This T cell receptor (beta chain) came from a study of cytomegalovirus exposure and HLA in healthy donors. On the study more broadly: An analysis done earlier identified roughly 120 million unique TCR beta sequences from about 179 million T cells.

Overall study results and limits: Some V segments could not be told apart, so they were left out, TRBV6-2 and TRBV6-3 among them. Reports state that TCR beta sequences accurately predicted most subjects' HLA-A and HLA-B alleles.

In the case of this clone: Its antigen is not identified.

A multiplex PCR was run with 60 Vbeta primers and 13 Jbeta primers. TCRdb's copy holds only in-frame clones and misses some; the assay was immunoSEQ multiplex PCR. In the table there are about 57,000 clones, 65% to 80% of which are singletons. This CDR3 has 13 amino acids. Trimming cost V 3 bases and J 1 base, with 6 bases left between them. Germline V gene lookup returns CDR1 MNHNY and CDR2 SVGAGI (reference sequence). The TCR comes from a woman aged 30 to 39 in good health and CMV-seronegative. What was sequenced was PBMCs. V usage is TRBV6-6 and J usage is TRBJ1-1, with a weak D call TRBD1 (5 bases). The CDR3 bases are TGTGCCAGCAGTTATAGGGGGAACACTGAAGCTTTCTTT. Its protein is CASSYRGNTEAFF.